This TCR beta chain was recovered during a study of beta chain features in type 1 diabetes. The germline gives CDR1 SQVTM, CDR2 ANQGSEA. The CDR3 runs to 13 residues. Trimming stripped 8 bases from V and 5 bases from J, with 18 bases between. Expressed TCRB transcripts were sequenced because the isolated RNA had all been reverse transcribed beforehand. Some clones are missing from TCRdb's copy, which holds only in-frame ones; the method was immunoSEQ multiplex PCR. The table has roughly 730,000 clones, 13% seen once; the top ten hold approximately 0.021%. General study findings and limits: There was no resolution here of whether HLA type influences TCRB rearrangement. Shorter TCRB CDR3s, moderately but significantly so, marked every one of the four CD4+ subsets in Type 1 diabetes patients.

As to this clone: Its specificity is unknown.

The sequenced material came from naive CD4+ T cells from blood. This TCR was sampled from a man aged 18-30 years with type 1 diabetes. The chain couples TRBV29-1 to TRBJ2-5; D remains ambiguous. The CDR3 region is CSSQRVESETQYF. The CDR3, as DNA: TGCAGCTCCCAACGAGTCGAATCCGAGACCCAGTACTTC.